This T cell receptor (beta chain) was profiled in a study of cytomegalovirus exposure and HLA in healthy donors. Study-level background: The 120 or so validation repertoires used a platform that matched the one used for the roughly 650 first-cohort repertoires, as a later analysis reported.

Germline values: CDR1 PRHDT, CDR2 FYEKMQ (reference sequence). The CDR3 is 15 amino acids. With 6 bases clipped from V and 2 bases from J, the junction kept 5 bases outside the gene matches. Of note for this clone: What it binds is not known.

Study-wide results and caveats: The finding came from a later analysis; first-cohort TCR clusters tended to co-occur in the 95 to 150 validation repertoires.

Clones were sequenced by immunoSEQ multiplex PCR, and TCRdb holds only the in-frame ones, with some missing. This table holds around 300,000 clones, 80% to 90% found once. The genes are TRBV13 and TRBJ2-3, with 10 bases matching TRBD2. Material: PBMCs. This clonotype originated in a woman aged 18 to 35 in good health and CMV-seronegative. CDR3 sequence: CASRLSGGATDTQYF. The CDR3 bases are TGTGCCAGCAGGTTGAGCGGGGGGGCCACAGATACGCAGTATTTT.